This T cell receptor (beta chain) was profiled in a study of shared clonotypes between healthy human individuals. Regarding the study as a whole: Estimated richness values were generally larger in naive subsets than in memory subsets. Relative to their counterparts shared across all four donors, non-shared clonotypes exhibited diminished generation probabilities.

Original processing notes: ImmunoSEQ output held junction-only sequences without quality scores, so filtering differed. Data came from immunoSEQ multiplex PCR; TCRdb stores just in-frame clones and leaves some out. The V and J calls and the clone size are those of that table, but D and trimming were determined from the DNA. The sample lists more than 2 million clones; roughly 95% were seen once. CD45RO-negative cells were positively selected for CCR7, leaving out terminally differentiated effector memory CD45RA+ cells. All donors qualified as healthy HIV-negative adults and had experienced no recent acute infections or vaccinations. This clone has only a few counts. Its matching antigen is unknown. V was shortened by 8 bases and J by 4 bases, with 6 bases between the two germline ends. The CDR3 totals 11 residues. CDR1 MNHEY and CDR2 SVGAGI come from the germline V gene.

The rearrangement joins TRBV6-5 to TRBJ1-5; no definite D call. The sample consisted of naive CD8+ T cells from PBMCs. The receptor was derived from a man aged 18 to 30 in good health. Some clones in this sample may be carry-over from other donors' samples. This CDR3 reads CASGMNQPQHF. DNA for the CDR3: TGTGCCAGCGGGATGAATCAGCCCCAGCATTTT.